Each of the 18 T cell receptor beta chains below was sequenced from the same sample in a study of cytomegalovirus exposure and HLA in healthy donors. PCR involved 60 Vbeta and 13 Jbeta primers. TCRdb's table, derived via immunoSEQ multiplex PCR, lists solely in-frame clones and lacks some. The sample has about 130,000 clones, 83% seen once. Sample: PBMCs. These receptor sequences come from a woman in her 40s in good health and CMV-seropositive.

The chain links TRBV6-4 to TRBJ1-1; perhaps TRBD1 as D (6 bases). CDR1 is MRHNA, CDR2 SNTAGT, per germline. The CDR3 runs to 13 residues. Trimming removed 3 bases at V and 12 bases at J, with 17 bases between. In DNA, the CDR3 is TGTGCCAGCAGTGAAGGGGACACACACCTTACTTTCTTT. Translated: CASSEGDTHLTFF.

The rearrangement uses TRBV7-8 and TRBJ2-1; 10 bases agree with TRBD2. This CDR3 is built from 17 residues. With 4 bases clipped from V and 6 bases from J, the junction kept 12 bases outside the gene matches. Germline V gene lookup returns CDR1 SGHVS and CDR2 FQNEAQ. This CDR3 reads CASSSSQDGTSVNEQFF. For the CDR3, the DNA is TGTGCCAGCAGCTCTTCCCAGGATGGGACTAGCGTCAATGAGCAGTTCTTC. Based on the CDR3 plus reference TRBV7-8 and TRBJ2-1, the full variable domain is GAGVSQSPRYKVAKRGQDVALRCDPISGHVSLFWYQQALGQGPEFLTYFQNEAQLDKSGLPSDRFFAERPEGSVSTLKIQRTQQEDSAVYLCASSSSQDGTSVNEQFFGPGTRLTVL.

A single count supports this clone. The chain recombines TRBV28 with TRBJ2-5, with 7 bases identical to TRBD1. CDR1 and CDR2 (germline): MDHEN, SYDVKM. The CDR3 consists of 12 residues. The V and J ends lost 3 bases and 9 bases, in that order; junction bases with no gene match: 4. The CDR3 DNA sequence: TGTGCCAGCAGTTTGACCGACAGGGCCCAGTACTTC. Encoded protein: CASSLTDRAQYF.

The chain carries TRBV5-1 and TRBJ2-2; perhaps TRBD2 as D (6 bases). With 5 bases removed from V and 0 bases from J, the gap between germline ends came to 11 bases. This CDR3 contains 15 residues. Germline V gives CDR1 SGHRS, CDR2 YFSETQ. The CDR3 loop is CASSPSGANTGELFF. CDR3 coding DNA: TGCGCCAGCAGTCCCTCGGGAGCGAACACCGGGGAGCTGTTTTTT.

The chain's CDR3 is CASTLSRAGRETQYF. The CDR3 DNA reads as TGTGCCAGCACCCTCTCGCGGGCAGGGAGGGAGACCCAGTACTTC. The V and J genes are TRBV6-1 and TRBJ2-5; a possible D gene is TRBD2 (6 bases). This CDR3 contains 15 residues. The germline gives CDR1 MNHNS, CDR2 SASEGT. The V end lost 7 bases, the J end lost 5 bases, and 20 bases lay between the germline ends.

The chain joins TRBV2 to TRBJ2-1; 9 bases are a match to TRBD2. The V gene's germline CDR1 is SNHLY and CDR2 FYNNEI. Losses at the gene ends were 1 base for V and 9 bases for J; bases not matched to a gene: 10. CDR3 length equals 16 residues. The CDR3 reads CASSEVGSGSSGEQFF. CDR3 in DNA: TGTGCCAGCAGTGAAGTTGGTAGCGGGAGTTCAGGTGAGCAGTTCTTC.

V gene TRBV18 combines with J gene TRBJ1-5; TRBD1 matches 7 bases. Trimming took 4 bases from V and 5 from J; bases not matched to a gene: 5. The CDR3 is 14 amino acids. The germline V gene has CDR1 KGHSH and CDR2 LQKENI. The DNA of the CDR3 is TGTGCCAGCTCACAGGGGGCTGTGTATCAGCCCCAGCATTTT. Its protein product is CASSQGAVYQPQHF.

This clone was seen a handful of times. The gene calls are TRBV19 and TRBJ2-7; 7 bases align to TRBD1. This CDR3 is built from 13 residues. The ends lost 2 bases at V and 3 bases at J; junction bases unmatched: 1. Looked up from germline, CDR1 is LNHDA and CDR2 is SQIVND (reference sequence). The CDR3 coding sequence is TGTGCCAGTAGTATACGGGACAGCTACGAGCAGTACTTC. Protein: CASSIRDSYEQYF.

This clone was observed a single time. CDR3 residues: CAWSKGLADGAKNIQYF. DNA for the CDR3: TGTGCCTGGAGTAAAGGACTAGCTGACGGGGCCAAAAACATTCAGTACTTC. The V gene is TRBV30, the J gene TRBJ2-4, with 8 bases aligning to TRBD2. V was clipped by 2 bases and J by 1 base; unmatched bases: 10. Germline CDR1 and CDR2: GTSNPN and SVGIG (reference sequence). This CDR3 has 17 amino acids. Filled out from reference TRBV30 and TRBJ2-4, the complete variable domain reads SQTIHQWPATLVQPVGSPLSLECTVEGTSNPNLYWYRQAAGRGLQLLFYSVGIGQISSEVPQNLSASRPQDRQFILSSKKLLLSDSGFYLCAWSKGLADGAKNIQYFGAGTRLSVL.

The genes are TRBV7-3 and TRBJ2-3, with TRBD1 identical over 10 bases. The CDR3 sequence is 15 residues long. CDR1 is SGHTA and CDR2 is FQGTGA in the germline V gene. J gave up 7 bases and V 4 bases, and 8 bases lay outside the gene matches. The CDR3 sequence is CASSWPGQGIYTQYF. CDR3 in DNA: TGTGCCAGCAGCTGGCCGGGACAGGGGATTTATACGCAGTATTTT.

The J gene is TRBJ2-7, the V gene TRBV11-2, with 8 nucleotides matching TRBD1. Germline CDR1 is SGHAT and CDR2 is FQNNGV. This CDR3 has 13 amino acids. Trimming cost V 6 bases and J 2 bases; bases outside gene matches: 3. DNA of the CDR3: TGTGCCAGCAGGCGGGACAGGCCCTACGAGCAGTACTTC. This codes for CASRRDRPYEQYF.

The rearrangement joins TRBV10-3 to TRBJ2-3; D is possibly TRBD2 (6 bases). Trimming pared 6 bases from V and 0 bases from J, leaving 13 bases between. The CDR3 extends over 15 amino acids. The germline V gene encodes CDR1 ENHRY and CDR2 SYGVKD. The CDR3 protein is CAISVGRSSTDTQYF. As DNA, the CDR3 is TGTGCCATCAGCGTTGGGAGGAGCAGCACAGATACGCAGTATTTT.

The rearrangement links TRBV6-5 to TRBJ1-6; D is ambiguous. V was trimmed by 0 bases and J by 5 bases, leaving 8 bases between them. CDR1 MNHEY and CDR2 SVGAGI come from the germline V gene. The CDR3 length is 15 residues. The CDR3 is CASSYSVQDNSPLHF. The DNA for the CDR3 is TGTGCCAGCAGTTACTCAGTGCAGGATAATTCACCCCTCCACTTT.

In the case of this clone: Germline and junction disagree at one end, which may indicate a read error. The chain has TRBV7-9 and TRBJ2-7, with 12 bases lining up with TRBD2. This CDR3 comprises 17 residues. Germline loops: CDR1 SEHNR, CDR2 FQNEAQ (reference sequence). The DNA of the CDR3 is TGTTCCAGCAGCTCGGGGACTAGCGGGCCTACAACCTACGAGCAGTACTTC. Translated: CSSSSGTSGPTTYEQYF.

This chain joins TRBV11-3 and TRBJ2-7; 9 positions agree with TRBD1. The junction had 3 bases not matched to a gene; V was cut back by 7 bases and J by 2 bases. This CDR3 comprises 13 residues. Per germline, CDR1 SGHNT and CDR2 YENEEA. CDR3 residues: CASKGQGAYEQYF. The CDR3 DNA is TGTGCCAGCAAGGGACAGGGCGCCTACGAGCAGTACTTC.

The V and J genes are TRBV5-1 and TRBJ2-2, with 12 bases that match TRBD2. V shed 2 bases and J 5 bases; nucleotides not matched to a gene: 7. The CDR3 totals 17 residues. CDR1 and CDR2 (germline): SGHRS, YFSETQ. CDR3 coding DNA: TGCGCCAGCAGCTTTCAGGAGACTAGCGGGAGAACCGGGGAGCTGTTTTTT. Translation gives CASSFQETSGRTGELFF.

CDR3 loop: CATGQGQSAGYTF. The CDR3 DNA is TGTGCCACGGGACAGGGTCAGTCGGCTGGCTACACCTTC. The V call is TRBV10-3, the J call TRBJ1-2; 9 nucleotides align to TRBD1. The germline V gene encodes CDR1 ENHRY and CDR2 SYGVKD. V lost 10 bases, J lost 7 bases, and 10 bases stayed unmatched. The CDR3 totals 13 residues.

The chain recombines TRBV13 with TRBJ2-5, with a weak D call TRBD2 (5 bases). Trimming took 5 bases from V and 7 from J, leaving 11 bases between them. CDR1 PRHDT and CDR2 FYEKMQ come from the germline V gene (reference sequence). The length of the CDR3 is 12 residues. The CDR3, as DNA: TGTGCCAGCAGCCCACGGGAAGGGACCCAGTACTTC. Its protein product is CASSPREGTQYF.